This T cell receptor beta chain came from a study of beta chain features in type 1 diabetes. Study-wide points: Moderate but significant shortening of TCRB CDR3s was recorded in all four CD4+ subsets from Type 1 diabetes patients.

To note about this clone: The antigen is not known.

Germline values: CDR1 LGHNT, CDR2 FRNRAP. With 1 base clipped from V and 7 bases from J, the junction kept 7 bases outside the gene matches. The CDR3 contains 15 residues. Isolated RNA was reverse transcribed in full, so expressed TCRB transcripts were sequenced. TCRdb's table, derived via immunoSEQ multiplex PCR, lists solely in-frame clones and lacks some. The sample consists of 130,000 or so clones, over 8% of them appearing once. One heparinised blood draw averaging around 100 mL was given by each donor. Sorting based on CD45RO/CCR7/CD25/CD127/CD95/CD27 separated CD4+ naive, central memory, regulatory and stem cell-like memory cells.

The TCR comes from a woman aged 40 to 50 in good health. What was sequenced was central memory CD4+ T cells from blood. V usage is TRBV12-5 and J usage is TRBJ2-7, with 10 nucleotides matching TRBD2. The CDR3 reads CASGLGTSGQWEQYF. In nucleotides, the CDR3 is TGTGCTAGTGGTTTGGGGACTAGCGGCCAGTGGGAGCAGTACTTC. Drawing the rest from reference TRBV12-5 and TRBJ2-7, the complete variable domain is DARVTQTPRHKVTEMGQEVTMRCQPILGHNTVFWYRQTMMQGLELLAYFRNRAPLDDSGMPKDRFSAEMPDATLATLKIQPSEPRDSAVYFCASGLGTSGQWEQYFGPGTRLTVT.